This TCR beta chain was sequenced for a study of T cells in Graves' hyperthyroidism and ophthalmopathy. Study-level points and caveats: Blood samples included most of the expanded thyroid clonotypes exceeding 0.001.

Using RNA transcripts as the source, TCR beta CDR3 regions were amplified. The HTBI primer set drove a first-round RT-PCR of the TCR CDR3. TCRdb fed the multiplex PCR reads into MiXCR, producing one record per CDR3 protein. This sample has around 540,000 distinct CDR3 sequences, with about 16% found just once. Ophthalmopathy patients had moderate-to-severe active disease, CAS ≥3, NOSPECS ≥4, and disease duration under 3 months. Patients having uncontrolled infection, another autoimmune disease, pregnancy or lactation were not included. Roughly 10 ml of fresh peripheral blood supplied the PBMCs. This clonotype was counted only a few times. The antigen remains unidentified. Germline is not matched at one junction end, which may reflect a read error. The CDR3 extends over 14 amino acids. Germline V gene lookup returns CDR1 LNHDA and CDR2 SQIVND (reference sequence).

Input material: blood. The sequence was obtained from a woman in her 30s with Graves' ophthalmopathy. V and J are TRBV19 and TRBJ2-5; 10 bases are shared with TRBD2. In nucleotides, the CDR3 is TGTGCCAGTAGGATAGCGGGAGGCTCAGAGACCCAGTACTTC. It yields the protein CASRIAGGSETQYF.